One T cell receptor (beta chain) is described in this entry. Its antigen remains unidentified. Base qualities are not at hand, and no much larger clone is one base apart. Unmatched junction bases come to 5, with V trimmed by 6 bases and J by 3 bases. For CDR1 and CDR2, the germline V gene (reference sequence) lists DFQATT and SNEGSKA. The CDR3 holds 14 amino acids from the cysteine to the phenylalanine. Here the CDR3 DNA is all that survives: 42 bases in frame from base 1. RNA was extracted using the RNeasy kit, and roughly 0.45 to 1 ug of the RNA was reverse transcribed with random hexamers. The immunoSEQ multiplex PCR assay, which covers 54 Vbeta and 13 Jbeta segments, was used to amplify TCR beta CDR3 regions. PCR amplification bias was corrected by using a synthetic template baseline for primer optimization and computational correction. The original pipeline was this. Reads were annotated to V, D and J genes per IMGT and analyzed with immunoSEQ Analyzer, keeping only productive sequences. To calculate clonality, Shannon entropy was normalized by log2 of the number of productive unique sequences and then subtracted from one. For each patient and control, public and private clones were evaluated among the 100 most prevalent clones. Susac-specific clones were defined as absent from healthy and MS cohorts, over a thousand published viral clones and other ImmuneACCESS disease sequences. Clones were called with MiXCR by TCRdb after fastp trimmed the public reads at Q25, and only in-frame beta chains were retained. For every CDR3 protein sequence, its rows merge into one entry that carries the most common genes and DNA. The V and J calls shown here were made by TCRdb, not taken from the authors' results. The sample contains 110,000 or so distinct CDR3 sequences, 90% to 95% of them found a single time. The ten largest make up around 0.1% of the sample.

The data originate from a study of CD8 T cells in Susac syndrome (dated by TCRdb to about 2019). Context from the whole study: The study used repertoire sequencing to test whether antigen drove CD8+ T cell activation and differentiation in Susac syndrome. Overall study results and their limits: The number of individuals in the TCR sequencing and HLA analysis was recognized as being relatively small.

Peripheral blood CD8+ and CD4+ T cells from healthy donors, Susac syndrome patients and multiple sclerosis patients were profiled using high-throughput TCR beta sequencing. The healthy donors served as controls matched for age and sex. Bulk CD8+ and CD4+ T cells were purified magnetically by negative isolation, whereas CD8+ TEMRA cells were enriched by FACS. Blood was drawn into EDTA tubes, processed within 24 hours, and PBMCs were isolated by density gradient centrifugation. PBMCs intended for TCR sequencing were cryopreserved in liquid nitrogen and thawed later in a water bath at 37 degrees C. The sorted or isolated CD4+, CD8+ and CD8+ TEMRA cells had a purity of 90% or higher.

The chain was built from TRBV20-1 and TRBJ2-3; 11 central bases correspond to TRBD2. The clonotype originates from a human donor in good health. Sequenced: CD4+ T cells from PBMCs. The CDR3 is CSALAGGRTDTQYF. The nucleotide sequence is given as TGCAGTGCCCTAGCGGGAGGTCGAACAGATACGCAGTATTTT.